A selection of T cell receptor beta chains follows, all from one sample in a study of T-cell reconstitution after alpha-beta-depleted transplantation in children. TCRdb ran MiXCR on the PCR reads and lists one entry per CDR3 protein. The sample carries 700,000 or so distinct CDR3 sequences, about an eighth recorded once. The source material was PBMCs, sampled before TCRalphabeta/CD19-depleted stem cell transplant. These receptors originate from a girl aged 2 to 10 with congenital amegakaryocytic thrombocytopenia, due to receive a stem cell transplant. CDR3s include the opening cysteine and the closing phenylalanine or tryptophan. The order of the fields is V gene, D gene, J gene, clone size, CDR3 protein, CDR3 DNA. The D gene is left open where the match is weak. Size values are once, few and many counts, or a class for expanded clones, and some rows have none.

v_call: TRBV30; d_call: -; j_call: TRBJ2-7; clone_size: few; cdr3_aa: CAWSVGQMEYF; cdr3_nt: TGTGCCTGGAGTGTAGGGCAGATGGAGTACTTC
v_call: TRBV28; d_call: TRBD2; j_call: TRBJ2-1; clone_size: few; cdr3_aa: CVSRGGGLAGASEQFF; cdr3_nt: TGTGTCAGCAGAGGAGGTGGGCTAGCGGGAGCTAGTGAGCAGTTCTTC
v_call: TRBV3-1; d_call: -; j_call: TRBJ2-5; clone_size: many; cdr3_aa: CASSRLPFGDEETQYF; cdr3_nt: TGTGCCAGCAGTCGATTACCTTTTGGGGATGAAGAGACCCAGTACTTC
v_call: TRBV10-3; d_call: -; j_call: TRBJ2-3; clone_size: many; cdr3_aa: CAISESSTDTQYF; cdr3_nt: TGTGCCATCAGTGAGTCGAGCACAGATACGCAGTATTTT
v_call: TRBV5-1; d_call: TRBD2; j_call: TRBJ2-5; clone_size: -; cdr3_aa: CASSLLVPGLAGAEETQYF; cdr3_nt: TGCGCCAGCAGCTTACTAGTTCCGGGACTAGCGGGAGCCGAGGAGACCCAGTACTTC
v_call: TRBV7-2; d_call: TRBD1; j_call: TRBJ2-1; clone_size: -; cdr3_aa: CASSPDRFYEQFF; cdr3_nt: TGTGCCAGCAGCCCGGACAGGTTCTATGAGCAGTTCTTC
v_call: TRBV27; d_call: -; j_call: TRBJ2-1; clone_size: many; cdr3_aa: CASSLYQAEYNEQFF; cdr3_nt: TGTGCCAGCAGTTTATATCAGGCGGAATACAATGAGCAGTTCTTC
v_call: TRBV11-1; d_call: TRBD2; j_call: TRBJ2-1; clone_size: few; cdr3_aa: CASSLLGMGAGGVTEDEQFF; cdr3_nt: TGTGCCAGCAGCCTCTTAGGGATGGGAGCGGGAGGGGTTACGGAGGATGAGCAGTTCTTC
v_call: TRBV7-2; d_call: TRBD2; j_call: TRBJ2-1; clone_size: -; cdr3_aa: CASSSVAGAPFF; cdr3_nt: TGTGCCAGCAGCTCGGTAGCGGGAGCCCCGTTCTTC
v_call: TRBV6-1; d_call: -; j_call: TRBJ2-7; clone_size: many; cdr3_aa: CASSEDREQYF; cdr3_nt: TGTGCCAGCAGTGAAGATCGCGAGCAGTACTTC
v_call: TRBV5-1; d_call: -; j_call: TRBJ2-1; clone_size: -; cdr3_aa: CASSLILLNEQFF; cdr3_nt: TGCGCCAGCAGCTTGATATTACTTAATGAGCAGTTCTTC
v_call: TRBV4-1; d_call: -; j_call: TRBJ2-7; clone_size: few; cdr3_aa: CASSQPTASYEQYF; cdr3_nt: TGCGCCAGCAGCCAACCGACAGCCTCCTACGAGCAGTACTTC
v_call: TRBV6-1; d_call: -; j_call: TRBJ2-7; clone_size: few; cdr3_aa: CASSLSGARAYEQYF; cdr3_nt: TGTGCCAGCAGTCTCTCCGGCGCGAGGGCCTACGAGCAGTACTTC
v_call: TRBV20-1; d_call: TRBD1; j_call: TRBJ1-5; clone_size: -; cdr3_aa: CSARDTGARGTGQPQHF; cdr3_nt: TGCAGTGCTAGAGATACAGGGGCGAGGGGGACAGGTCAGCCCCAGCATTTT
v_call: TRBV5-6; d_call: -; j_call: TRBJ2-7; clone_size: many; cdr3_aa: CASSLAGSNEQYF; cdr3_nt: TGTGCCAGCAGCTTGGCAGGCTCCAACGAGCAGTACTTC
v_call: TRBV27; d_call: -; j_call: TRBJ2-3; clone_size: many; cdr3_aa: CASHQLSTDTQYF; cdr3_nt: TGTGCCAGCCATCAACTTAGCACAGATACGCAGTATTTT
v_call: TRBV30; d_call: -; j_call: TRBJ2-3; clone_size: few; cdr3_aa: CAWSWGRHTDTQYF; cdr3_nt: TGTGCCTGGAGTTGGGGGAGACACACAGATACGCAGTATTTT
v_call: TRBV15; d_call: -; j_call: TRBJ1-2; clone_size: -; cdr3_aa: CATSPYTGEEGYGYTF; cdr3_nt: TGTGCCACCAGCCCTTACACGGGGGAGGAGGGCTATGGCTACACCTTC
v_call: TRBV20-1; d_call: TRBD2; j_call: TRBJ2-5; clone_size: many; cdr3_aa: CSASGLAGHQETQYF; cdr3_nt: TGCAGTGCTAGTGGACTAGCGGGGCACCAAGAGACCCAGTACTTC
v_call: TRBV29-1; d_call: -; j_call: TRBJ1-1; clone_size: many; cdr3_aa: CSVDKTGNTEAFF; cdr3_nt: TGCAGCGTTGACAAGACTGGAAACACTGAAGCTTTCTTT
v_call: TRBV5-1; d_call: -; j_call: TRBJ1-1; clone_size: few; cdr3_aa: CASKVREGVNTEAFF; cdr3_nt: TGCGCCAGCAAGGTCAGGGAGGGGGTGAACACTGAAGCTTTCTTT
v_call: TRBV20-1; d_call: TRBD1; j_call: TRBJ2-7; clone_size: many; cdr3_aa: CSARDLGTGPHEQYF; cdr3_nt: TGCAGTGCTAGAGATCTGGGGACAGGTCCCCACGAGCAGTACTTC
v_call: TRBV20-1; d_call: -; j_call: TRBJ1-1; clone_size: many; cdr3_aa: CSATGNTEAFF; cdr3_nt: TGCAGTGCTACAGGGAACACTGAAGCTTTCTTT
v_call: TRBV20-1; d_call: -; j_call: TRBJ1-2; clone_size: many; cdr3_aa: CSAYDDRNFNYGYTF; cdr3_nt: TGCAGTGCATATGACGACCGTAACTTTAACTATGGCTACACCTTC
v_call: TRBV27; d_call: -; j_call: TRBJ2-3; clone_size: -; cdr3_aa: CASSLTLSVADTQYF; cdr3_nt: TGTGCCAGCAGTTTAACCCTTTCGGTTGCAGATACGCAGTATTTT
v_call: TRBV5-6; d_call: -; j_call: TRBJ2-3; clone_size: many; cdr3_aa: CASSPDVVGTDTQYF; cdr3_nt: TGTGCCAGCAGCCCGGATGTTGTGGGTACAGATACGCAGTATTTT
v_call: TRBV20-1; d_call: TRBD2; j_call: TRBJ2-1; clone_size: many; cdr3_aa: CSARTISGLAEYNEQFF; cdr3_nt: TGCAGTGCTAGGACCATCTCGGGACTAGCGGAATACAATGAGCAGTTCTTC
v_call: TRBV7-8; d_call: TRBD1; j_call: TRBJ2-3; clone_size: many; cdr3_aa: CASSFGDRNTDTQYF; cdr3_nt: TGTGCCAGCAGCTTCGGGGACAGGAACACAGATACGCAGTATTTT
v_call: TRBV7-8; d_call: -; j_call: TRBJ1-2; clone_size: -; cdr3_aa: CASFPRMVREANGYTF; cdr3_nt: TGTGCCAGCTTTCCCAGGATGGTCAGGGAGGCAAATGGCTACACCTTC